The clone carrying this T cell receptor (beta chain) showed up just a few times. Its antigen is not identified. The sample is drawn from a study of response to subunit inactivated influenza vaccine. Study-level results: The study's authors posited that every seasonal influenza vaccination enlists few new T cells.

Each CDR3 protein gets one entry after TCRdb re-called the RT-PCR reads with MiXCR. The sample lists fewer than 250,000 distinct CDR3 sequences, around an eighth seen once, with about 25% in the top ten. This TCR was recovered from a middle-aged man who received an inactivated influenza vaccine. Here the sequenced sample was CD8+ T cells sorted from PBMCs, taken more than 4 days after vaccination.

This CDR3 reads CASSEIIRELFF. In DNA form, the CDR3 reads TGTGCCAGCAGTGAAATTATTAGGGAGCTGTTTTTT. The genes are TRBV6-1 and TRBJ2-2; D is undetermined. The V gene's germline CDR1 is MNHNS and CDR2 SASEGT. Trimming pared 2 bases from V and 9 bases from J, leaving 7 bases between. The CDR3 has 12 amino acids.